The clone carrying this TCR beta chain was counted only a few times. Its antigen is undetermined. The sample originates from a study of blood T cells in healthy people across ages. Study observations and caveats: TCR beta diversity per million T cells fell roughly linearly with age.

Using a J-beta primer mix together with a sample-barcoded 5' primer, a second PCR was run for about 6 to 11 cycles. TCRdb re-analysed the 5' RACE reads in MiXCR, keeping a single row per CDR3 protein. The repertoire holds about 690,000 distinct CDR3 sequences, around two fifths seen once, with 25% to 35% in the top ten. The germline V gene encodes CDR1 MNHEY and CDR2 SMNVEV (reference sequence). The V gene lost 6 bases and the J gene lost 2 bases, with 16 bases spanning the gap. This CDR3 has 15 amino acids. This chain connects TRBV27 to TRBJ1-1; D may be TRBD1 (6 bases). This clonotype originated in a man aged 80 or over in good health. The sequenced material came from blood. CDR3 loop: CASRHWTDRNTEAFF. The CDR3 region has the DNA TGTGCCAGCAGGCACTGGACAGACCGAAACACTGAAGCTTTCTTT.